Shown below are 21 T cell receptor beta chains from a single sample sequenced in a study of cytomegalovirus exposure and HLA in healthy donors. The study ran its PCR with 60 Vbeta and 13 Jbeta primers. Profiled with immunoSEQ multiplex PCR; TCRdb holds only in-frame clones, not every one. Counted here are about 30,000 clones, around 87% occurring once; the ten biggest clones make up 2.7%. The sample taken for sequencing was PBMCs. These TCRs come from a boy under 18 in good health and CMV-seronegative.

V usage is TRBV5-1 and J usage is TRBJ2-7; 14 bases are shared with TRBD2. This CDR3 is 16 amino acids long. Germline assignment: CDR1 SGHRS and CDR2 YFSETQ. Germline trimming cut 1 base from V and 2 bases from J; bases unmatched to any gene: 2. CDR3 DNA sequence: TGCGCCAGCAGCTTGTGGACTAGCGGGGGGACCTACGAGCAGTACTTC. Protein: CASSLWTSGGTYEQYF.

V gene TRBV19 combines with J gene TRBJ2-7, with 9 bases that match TRBD1. The CDR3 has 15 amino acids. V dropped 4 bases and J dropped 2; count of bases not matched to a gene: 6. Germline V gives CDR1 LNHDA, CDR2 SQIVND (reference sequence). DNA for the CDR3: TGTGCCAGTAGTAATCGACAGGGGGAAACCTACGAGCAGTACTTC. Its translation: CASSNRQGETYEQYF.

The gene calls are TRBV6-5 and TRBJ1-2; 7 bases are a match to TRBD1. Trimming cost V 5 bases and J 3 bases; bases outside gene matches: 3. Germline V lookup: CDR1 MNHEY, CDR2 SVGAGI. The CDR3 runs 13 residues. The CDR3 reads CASSPGQHYGYTF. The CDR3 DNA is TGTGCCAGCAGTCCGGGACAGCACTATGGCTACACCTTC.

The CDR3 sequence is CASSYLSAGNTIYF. CDR3 DNA sequence: TGTGCCAGCAGTTACTTGTCAGCTGGAAACACCATATATTTT. This chain joins TRBV6-5 and TRBJ1-3, with D hard to call. The V and J ends lost 1 base and 2 bases respectively, with 6 bases between them. CDR3 size: 14 residues. CDR1 and CDR2 from the germline V gene are MNHEY and SVGAGI.

The V and J genes are TRBV27 and TRBJ1-2, with D tentatively TRBD1 (6 bases). The CDR3 totals 17 residues. Trimming took off 0 bases at V and 1 base at J, with 15 bases between the two ends. CDR1 MNHEY and CDR2 SMNVEV come from the germline V gene (reference sequence). The CDR3 region is CASSLSPNRALNYGYTF. The CDR3 DNA sequence: TGTGCCAGCAGTTTATCCCCCAACAGGGCTCTTAACTATGGCTACACCTTC.

V and J are TRBV10-1 and TRBJ2-5; 9 positions match TRBD1. The CDR3 loop spans 13 amino acids. Germline V gene sequence: CDR1 WNHNN, CDR2 SYGVQD (reference sequence). J was trimmed by 5 bases and V by 6 bases; bases with no gene match: 4. This chain's CDR3 is CASSGTGLETQYF. In nucleotides, the CDR3 is TGCGCCAGCAGCGGGACAGGGTTGGAGACCCAGTACTTC.

The rearrangement joins TRBV6-1 to TRBJ2-7; D might be TRBD2 (5 bases). The germline V gene has CDR1 MNHNS and CDR2 SASEGT. The length of the CDR3 is 12 residues. Trimming removed 8 bases at V and 3 bases at J, with 11 bases between. Here the CDR3 reads CASGGSNYEQYF. The CDR3, as DNA: TGTGCCAGCGGAGGCAGTAACTACGAGCAGTACTTC.

The V call is TRBV11-2, the J call TRBJ1-2; TRBD1 is a possible D gene (5 bases). The CDR3 has 12 residues. Germline-derived CDR1 and CDR2 are SGHAT and FQNNGV. Trimming shortened V by 2 bases and J by 6 bases, and 7 bases separated the two germline ends. DNA for the CDR3: TGTGCCAGCAGCTTACAGGGAAATGGCTACACCTTC. It encodes CASSLQGNGYTF.

The V gene is TRBV15, the J gene TRBJ1-4; 9 bases fit TRBD1. Germline values: CDR1 LNHNV, CDR2 YYDKDF (reference sequence). This CDR3 is 16 amino acids long. J lost 7 bases, V lost 5 bases, and 11 bases had no gene match. CDR3: CATSPKVGTGSEKLFF. The CDR3 bases are TGTGCCACCAGCCCAAAGGTCGGGACAGGGAGTGAAAAACTGTTTTTT.

V gene TRBV5-1 combines with J gene TRBJ1-1; D is unresolved. V shed 1 base and J shed 1 base, with 8 bases lying between them. This CDR3 is built from 14 residues. Germline-derived CDR1 and CDR2 are SGHRS and YFSETQ. CDR3 sequence reads: CASSLTEPNTEAFF. CDR3 sequence (DNA): TGCGCCAGCAGCTTGACAGAACCGAACACTGAAGCTTTCTTT.

This clone has more than one count but fewer than ten. This sequence joins TRBV10-2 and TRBJ1-1; 7 bases map to TRBD1. CDR1 WSHSY and CDR2 SAAADI come from the germline V gene. The CDR3 extends over 17 amino acids. With V trimmed by 6 bases and J by 1 base, 14 bases remained unmatched. CDR3 sequence (DNA): TGCGCCAGCAGATCGATATACGACAGGGAACGGAACACTGAAGCTTTCTTT. Translation gives CASRSIYDRERNTEAFF.

This chain connects TRBV29-1 to TRBJ1-2, with D tentatively TRBD1 (5 bases). The CDR3 covers 13 residues. V gave up 6 bases and J gave up 4 bases, with 15 bases separating them. CDR1 is SQVTM, CDR2 ANQGSEA, per germline. The CDR3 DNA reads as TGCAGCGTAACCGATCTCAGGGTCTATGGCTACACCTTC. Protein: CSVTDLRVYGYTF. The full variable domain, completed using reference TRBV29-1 and TRBJ1-2, is SAVISQKPSRDICQRGTSLTIQCQVDSQVTMMFWYRQQPGQSLTLIATANQGSEATYESGFVIDKFPISRPNLTFSTLTVSNMSPEDSSIYLCSVTDLRVYGYTFGSGTRLTVV.

This rearrangement joins TRBV7-6 to TRBJ1-5; TRBD1 is a possible D gene (6 bases). CDR1 and CDR2 (germline): SGHVS, FNYEAQ. The CDR3 loop spans 13 amino acids. Trimming removed 3 bases at V and 4 bases at J, with 7 bases between. Here the CDR3 reads CASSLDSNQPQHF. The CDR3 DNA reads as TGTGCCAGCAGCTTGGACAGTAATCAGCCCCAGCATTTT.

This chain uses TRBV6-5 with TRBJ2-2; no reliable D call. Germline CDR1 is MNHEY and CDR2 is SVGAGI. Trimming stripped 6 bases from V and 2 bases from J, with 13 bases between. This CDR3 region has 15 residues. The CDR3 here is CASRPTVANTGELFF. CDR3 nucleotide sequence: TGTGCCAGCAGGCCAACGGTAGCCAACACCGGGGAGCTGTTTTTT.

This clone occurred once. The chain carries TRBV29-1 and TRBJ1-1; D uncertain. The CDR3 is made up of 12 amino acids. Germline V gives CDR1 SQVTM, CDR2 ANQGSEA. V shed 4 bases and J shed 1 base, with 7 bases lying between them. CDR3 sequence: CSVVHRNTEAFF. DNA of the CDR3: TGCAGCGTTGTCCACAGGAACACTGAAGCTTTCTTT.

The J gene is TRBJ2-4, the V gene TRBV27; possible D gene TRBD2, 7 bases. Trimming removed 6 bases at V and 8 bases at J, with 14 bases between. CDR1 and CDR2 from the germline V gene are MNHEY and SMNVEV (reference sequence). The CDR3 is made up of 13 amino acids. The CDR3 nucleotides are TGTGCCAGCAGCAGGAGGGAGGGGGACATTCAGTACTTC. Amino acid sequence: CASSRREGDIQYF.

This sequence joins TRBV30 and TRBJ2-7, with 9 bases fitting TRBD1. With 3 bases clipped from V and 2 bases from J, the junction kept 8 bases outside the gene matches. The CDR3 runs 15 residues. CDR1 and CDR2 (germline): GTSNPN, SVGIG (reference sequence). The CDR3 sequence: CAWSLRDRAPYEQYF. As DNA, the CDR3 is TGTGCCTGGAGCCTCCGGGACAGGGCCCCCTACGAGCAGTACTTC.

This chain joins TRBV5-1 and TRBJ2-3; 7 bases match TRBD2. CDR1 and CDR2 from the germline V gene are SGHRS and YFSETQ. This CDR3 region has 16 residues. Trimming at V came to 7 bases and at J to 0 bases, leaving 11 bases not matched to a gene. The CDR3 DNA reads TGCGCCAGCTCGCCAGTAGCGGGCTCAAGCACAGATACGCAGTATTTT. Translated: CASSPVAGSSTDTQYF.

This clone was seen only once. The gene calls are TRBV29-1 and TRBJ2-1; D is undetermined. The V end was cut by 5 bases, the J end by 1 base, with 9 bases between. CDR3 length: 13 amino acids. Germline CDR1 and CDR2: SQVTM and ANQGSEA. The DNA of the CDR3 is TGCAGCGTTTTGCGGATTTCCTACAATGAGCAGTTCTTC. It translates to CSVLRISYNEQFF.

The rearrangement uses TRBV9 and TRBJ2-5; 8 bases fit TRBD1. CDR1 is SGDLS, CDR2 YYNGEE, per germline. Trimming at V came to 4 bases and at J to 1 base, leaving 9 bases not matched to a gene. CDR3 length: 16 amino acids. The DNA for the CDR3 is TGTGCCAGCAGCCCGGGGCAGGGGGCGGGCCAAGAGACCCAGTACTTC. Amino acids: CASSPGQGAGQETQYF.

This rearrangement joins TRBV11-3 to TRBJ1-1, with 11 bases aligning to TRBD1. The trim removed 4 bases at V and 5 bases at J, leaving 3 bases unmatched. Germline values: CDR1 SGHNT, CDR2 YENEEA. This CDR3 comprises 14 residues. The CDR3 loop reads CASSSGTGGTEAFF. Here the CDR3 DNA reads TGTGCCAGCAGCTCCGGGACAGGGGGAACTGAAGCTTTCTTT.